The clone carrying this T cell receptor (beta chain) was counted at least ten times. Its antigen is not identified. This specimen comes from a study of T-cell memory formation after mild COVID-19. Study as a whole: For the most part, TCR clusters were specific to one donor.

Germline CDR1 LNHDA, CDR2 SQIVND (reference sequence). Trimming stripped 9 bases from V and 6 bases from J, with 15 bases between. This CDR3 contains 12 residues. TCRdb analysed the 5' RACE reads with MiXCR anew, one entry per CDR3 protein. Among fewer than 250,000 distinct CDR3 sequences listed, 10% were seen once. Study conclusions and caveats: A balance of CD4 and CD8 characterized clones contracting day 15 to 85, whereas later expanders leaned CD4+. Among clones peaking at day 37 in the second wave, SARS-CoV-2 specificity remained unconfirmed. The CD4+ clones that contracted clustered mainly within CM and EM, and the CD8+ clones concentrated in EMRA.

The rearrangement joins TRBV19 to TRBJ2-7, with D possibly TRBD1 on 7 matching bases. This receptor was obtained from a young man who had mild COVID-19 (a few samples of this study predate the infection). Cell type and time point are not known. Sequenced sample: PBMCs or a T cell subset sorted from them (not recorded which). The chain's CDR3 is CASAGQLSEQYF. The CDR3 DNA follows: TGTGCCAGCGCGGGACAGTTATCCGAGCAGTACTTC. Combining the CDR3 with reference TRBV19 and TRBJ2-7 gives the whole variable domain DGGITQSPKYLFRKEGQNVTLSCEQNLNHDAMYWYRQDPGQGLRLIYYSQIVNDFQKGDIAEGYSVSREKKESFPLTVTSAQKNPTAFYLCASAGQLSEQYFGPGTRLTVT.